The 14 T cell receptor beta chains presented below share a single source sample, sequenced in a study of shared clonotypes between healthy human individuals. Generated by immunoSEQ multiplex PCR, the TCRdb table keeps only in-frame clones and is missing some. The sample has over a million clones; 78% are singletons. The sequencing input was memory CD4+ T cells from PBMCs. The sample's subset: CD45RA-negative fraction. These receptors all come from a man aged 18 to 29 in good health. Some clones in this sample may be carry-over from other donors' samples.

V is TRBV28 and J is TRBJ2-7, with TRBD2 matching 8 bases. The CDR3 extends over 15 amino acids. From germline, CDR1 is MDHEN and CDR2 SYDVKM. V shed 6 bases and J 0 bases; nucleotides not matched to a gene: 7. The CDR3 loop reads CASSHGGGPSYEQYF. The CDR3 DNA reads as TGTGCCAGCAGCCACGGGGGGGGTCCCTCCTACGAGCAGTACTTC.

The chain employs TRBV29-1 and TRBJ2-7; D uncertain. The CDR3 runs 13 residues. Germline V CDR1 and CDR2: SQVTM, ANQGSEA. The V gene lost 5 bases and the J gene lost 2 bases, with 13 bases spanning the gap. CDR3 sequence: CSVRAVLTYEQYF. The CDR3, as DNA: TGCAGCGTTAGGGCGGTTCTTACCTACGAGCAGTACTTC.

The chain links TRBV15 to TRBJ2-7; a weak D match, TRBD1 (6 bases). The CDR3 is made up of 16 amino acids. CDR1 is LNHNV, CDR2 YYDKDF, per germline (reference sequence). V lost 1 base and J 2 bases, leaving 15 bases between the germline ends. For the CDR3, the DNA is TGTGCCACCAGCAGAGGTGTACAGGGAGAACCCTACGAGCAGTACTTC. Amino acid sequence: CATSRGVQGEPYEQYF. Using reference TRBV15 and TRBJ2-7 for the parts outside the CDR3, the full variable domain is DAMVIQNPRYQVTQFGKPVTLSCSQTLNHNVMYWYQQKSSQAPKLLFHYYDKDFNNEADTPDNFQSRRPNTSFCFLDIRSPGLGDTAMYLCATSRGVQGEPYEQYFGPGTRLTVT.

The chain links TRBV6-5 to TRBJ2-4; D ambiguous. V was trimmed by 4 bases and J by 2 bases, leaving 15 bases between them. CDR1 and CDR2 from the germline V gene are MNHEY and SVGAGI. The CDR3 contains 16 residues. CDR3 sequence: CASSSEPRRSKNIQYF. Here the CDR3 DNA reads TGTGCCAGCAGTTCGGAACCCAGGAGATCCAAAAACATTCAGTACTTC.

The chain is built from TRBV29-1 and TRBJ1-1, with D unclear. The germline V gene encodes CDR1 SQVTM and CDR2 ANQGSEA. The CDR3 covers 14 residues. The V end was cut by 7 bases, the J end by 2 bases, with 17 bases between. The CDR3 protein is CSAGGGRPNTEAFF. The CDR3 DNA follows: TGCAGCGCCGGCGGTGGCAGACCAAACACTGAAGCTTTCTTT.

This chain links TRBV5-1 with TRBJ2-7; weak D call: TRBD2 (5 bases). V was trimmed by 4 bases and J by 4 bases, leaving 15 bases between them. Germline CDR1 and CDR2: SGHRS and YFSETQ. The CDR3 runs 14 residues. This CDR3 reads CASSRSGTAYEQYF. The DNA for the CDR3 is TGCGCCAGCAGCCGATCGGGAACAGCATACGAGCAGTACTTC.

The chain combines TRBV7-9 with TRBJ1-3; D gene uncertain. Trimming shortened V by 7 bases and J by 4 bases, and 14 bases separated the two germline ends. CDR3 length: 14 residues. Germline loops: CDR1 SEHNR, CDR2 FQNEAQ (reference sequence). The CDR3 region is CASTPRDEGNTIYF. DNA for the CDR3: TGTGCCAGCACCCCCCGGGATGAGGGAAACACCATATATTTT. Filled out from reference TRBV7-9 and TRBJ1-3, the complete variable domain reads DTGVSQNPRHKITKRGQNVTFRCDPISEHNRLYWYRQTLGQGPEFLTYFQNEAQLEKSRLLSDRFSAERPKGSFSTLEIQRTEQGDSAMYLCASTPRDEGNTIYFGEGSWLTVV.

The sample holds a few counts of this clone. The chain couples TRBV7-8 to TRBJ1-5; unclear D gene. V lost 1 base and J lost 7, with 5 bases in between. CDR1 SGHVS and CDR2 FQNEAQ come from the germline V gene. The CDR3 spans 12 residues. CDR3: CASSLVLQPQHF. CDR3 nucleotide sequence: TGTGCCAGCAGCTTAGTATTACAGCCCCAGCATTTT.

CDR3 nucleotide sequence: TGTGCCAGCAGCCCCCAGGGGGTCCTTTACGAGCAGTACTTC. Translated: CASSPQGVLYEQYF. This chain joins TRBV27 and TRBJ2-7, with 7 positions matching TRBD1. The germline gives CDR1 MNHEY, CDR2 SMNVEV (reference sequence). This CDR3 is built from 14 residues. The junction had 9 bases not matched to a gene; V was cut back by 6 bases and J by 4 bases.

This chain joins TRBV5-1 and TRBJ2-3; possibly TRBD1 for D (7 bases). The germline V and J ends were trimmed by 3 bases and 5 bases, with 22 bases remaining between them. The CDR3 totals 17 residues. Germline V gene sequence: CDR1 SGHRS, CDR2 YFSETQ. CDR3 nucleotide sequence: TGCGCCAGCAGCTCCGGAGGGGGCAGGGGGAAGGTAGATACGCAGTATTTT. Translated: CASSSGGGRGKVDTQYF. The whole variable domain, remainder taken from reference TRBV5-1 and TRBJ2-3, is KAGVTQTPRYLIKTRGQQVTLSCSPISGHRSVSWYQQTPGQGLQFLFEYFSETQRNKGNFPGRFSGRQFSNSRSEMNVSTLELGDSALYLCASSSGGGRGKVDTQYFGPGTRLTVL.

This clone was seen only a few times. The rearrangement uses TRBV29-1 and TRBJ2-3; maybe TRBD1 (5 bases). This CDR3 spans 12 amino acids. CDR1 and CDR2 (germline): SQVTM, ANQGSEA. The CDR3 here is CSTGADTDTQYF. CDR3 bases: TGCAGTACAGGCGCAGACACAGATACGCAGTATTTT.

This rearrangement joins TRBV6-4 to TRBJ2-3; D is uncertain. The V gene's germline CDR1 is MRHNA and CDR2 SNTAGT. Trimming took 6 bases from V and 1 from J, leaving 8 bases between them. This CDR3 has 13 residues. The CDR3 spells CASRESGTDTQYF. DNA of the CDR3: TGTGCCAGCAGAGAAAGCGGCACAGATACGCAGTATTTT.

The chain has TRBV18 and TRBJ2-4; D is uncertain. The CDR3 totals 16 residues. CDR1 and CDR2 (germline): KGHSH, LQKENI. V lost 0 bases and J lost 0, with 9 bases in between. For the CDR3, the DNA is TGTGCCAGCTCACCACCAATGACTTTAGCCAAAAACATTCAGTACTTC. Its protein product is CASSPPMTLAKNIQYF.

V gene TRBV7-9 combines with J gene TRBJ1-1; no definite D call. Looked up from germline, CDR1 is SEHNR and CDR2 is FQNEAQ (reference sequence). V was cut by 5 bases and J by 3 bases, with 10 bases left in between. The CDR3 is 13 amino acids. CDR3 loop: CASSKEGDTEAFF. The DNA for the CDR3 is TGTGCCAGCAGCAAGGAGGGCGACACTGAAGCTTTCTTT.